The sequence of this TCR beta chain was determined in a study of T-cell reconstitution after alpha-beta-depleted transplantation in children (dated by TCRdb to the mid-2010s). Context from the whole study: The study quantitatively tracked T-cell immune reconstitution after TCRalphabeta/CD19-depleted allogeneic hematopoietic cell transplantation in children using TCR repertoire profiling.

V is cut back by 5 bases and J by 3 bases, with 2 bases in the junction unmatched. From cysteine to phenylalanine, the CDR3 is 14 amino acids long. Only CDR3 DNA remains: 42 bases, in frame from the first base. Many counts were recorded for this clonotype. Its antigen is not yet known. Base qualities were left out, and no much larger clone turns up one base away. Explained via the paper, the treatment or condition label denotes: allogeneic hematopoietic cell transplantation with graft depleted of TCRalphabeta T cells and CD19 B cells. The children who served as transplant recipients had been given grafts of TCRalphabeta/CD19-depleted allogeneic hematopoietic cells. General conclusions and limits of the study: In some patients, the high TCRbeta diversity seen at day 60 was put down to recipient T cells and intrathymic progenitors that had survived conditioning. The apparently early alphabetaT-cell count recovery about two months after transplant was reportedly dependent on only several hundred rapidly expanded clones derived from non-depleted graft cells. Hyperexpanded clone frequencies declined over subsequent months; after one year, T-cell counts and TCRbeta diversity were mostly attributed to newly produced T cells.

Library method: PCR. TCRdb shows the sequencer as Illumina HiSeq 2500. To normalize quantification of the TCRbeta repertoire, the TCR libraries were built with molecular barcoding that relied on unique molecular identifiers. TCRdb took the public reads, trimmed them with fastp at Q25, ran MiXCR for clone calling and kept in-frame beta chains. Entries that share a CDR3 protein sequence are merged under the most common genes and DNA. The sample records 800,000 to 1,000,000 distinct CDR3 sequences, about 29% of which are singletons. The top ten hold under 30% of the sample. Recombination connected TRBV12-3 or TRBV12-4 to TRBJ1-5; TRBD1 aligns with 9 central bases. The source material was PBMCs, mostly from graft donor cells, sampled 360 days after TCRalphabeta/CD19-depleted stem cell transplant. This receptor was obtained from a boy in the first two years of life who had a stem cell transplant for SCID, so the T cells may come from the graft donor. Read as DNA, the sequence is TGTGCCAGCAGTCGGACAGGGGACAATCAGCCCCAGCATTTT. Translation gives CASSRTGDNQPQHF.